The 11 T cell receptor beta chains below all came from one sample that was sequenced in a study of T cells in Graves' hyperthyroidism and ophthalmopathy. Using RNA transcripts as the source, TCR beta CDR3 regions were amplified. Primed by the HTBI set, a first-round RT-PCR was run on the TCR CDR3. TCRdb re-called the multiplex PCR reads with MiXCR, one entry per CDR3 protein. Counted here are under 550,000 distinct CDR3 sequences, about an eighth occurring once; the ten biggest clones make up 5% to 6%. The sample comprised blood. The source is a woman between 18 and 29 years old with Graves' hyperthyroidism.

Many counts were recorded for this clonotype. The chain is built from TRBV29-1 and TRBJ2-1, with TRBD2 identical over 9 bases. Germline CDR1 is SQVTM and CDR2 is ANQGSEA. The V segment lost 2 bases and the J segment 8 bases; nucleotides outside the gene matches: 10. The CDR3 has 15 amino acids. The CDR3 sequence: CSVERRLAVRHEQFF. The CDR3 DNA follows: TGCAGCGTTGAACGGAGACTAGCGGTCAGGCATGAGCAGTTCTTC.

This clonotype has at least ten counts. The J gene is TRBJ2-7, the V gene TRBV27, with TRBD1 matching 7 bases. The germline V gene has CDR1 MNHEY and CDR2 SMNVEV (reference sequence). With V trimmed by 3 bases and J by 2 bases, 4 bases remained unmatched. This CDR3 has 14 residues. The CDR3 nucleotides are TGTGCCAGCAGTTTCCGGGACAGAGCCTACGAGCAGTACTTC. It codes for CASSFRDRAYEQYF.

CDR3 DNA sequence: TGTGCCTGCTCAAAATCCTCCTCCTACGAGCAGTACTTC. Protein: CACSKSSSYEQYF. V and J are TRBV30 and TRBJ2-7, with D hard to call. Trimming left V 6 bases short and J 0 bases short, with 12 bases between. The CDR3 contains 13 residues. Germline V lookup: CDR1 GTSNPN, CDR2 SVGIG (reference sequence).

The chain carries TRBV2 and TRBJ1-6; D call uncertain. The CDR3 is made up of 15 amino acids. V lost 1 base to trimming and J lost 13 bases, with 17 bases between them. Germline V lookup: CDR1 SNHLY, CDR2 FYNNEI. In DNA form, the CDR3 reads TGTGCCAGCAGTGAAGGTCAATTTCCGGGTGCCCCCCTCCACTTT. Protein product: CASSEGQFPGAPLHF.

The CDR3 is CASSTGLAYSSYEQYF. CDR3 sequence (DNA): TGTGCCAGTAGTACGGGACTAGCGTATAGCTCCTACGAGCAGTACTTC. V is TRBV19 and J is TRBJ2-7; 10 bases are a match to TRBD2. Germline V lookup: CDR1 LNHDA, CDR2 SQIVND (reference sequence). The CDR3 length is 16 residues. After removal of 4 bases from V and 0 bases from J, the junction contained 6 bases not matched to a gene.

This clonotype occurred many times. V gene TRBV11-2 combines with J gene TRBJ2-7; D is unclear. Trimming took off 7 bases at V and 3 bases at J, with 10 bases between the two ends. The length of the CDR3 is 12 residues. Germline V CDR1 and CDR2: SGHAT, FQNNGV. The DNA for the CDR3 is TGTGCCAGCATCTCCGACGGCTACGAGCAGTACTTC. This codes for CASISDGYEQYF.

This chain connects TRBV19 to TRBJ1-2; TRBD1 is a possible D gene (5 bases). Deletions cut 3 bases from V and 0 bases from J, with 11 bases between. The CDR3 covers 15 residues. CDR1 LNHDA and CDR2 SQIVND come from the germline V gene (reference sequence). The CDR3 DNA sequence: TGTGCCAGTAGTATGCGGCAGGGCCCTAACTATGGCTACACCTTC. Its translation: CASSMRQGPNYGYTF.

This clonotype has at least ten counts. The chain recombines TRBV5-1 with TRBJ1-1; maybe TRBD1 (5 bases). CDR1 and CDR2 from the germline V gene are SGHRS and YFSETQ. The CDR3 sequence is 15 residues long. Trimming took 4 bases from V and 1 from J, leaving 14 bases between them. CDR3 DNA sequence: TGCGCCAGCAGCGACCCGGGACGGGGGAACACTGAAGCTTTCTTT. It specifies CASSDPGRGNTEAFF.

This clonotype came up many times. The V call is TRBV20-1, the J call TRBJ2-1; 8 positions match TRBD2. Germline-derived CDR1 and CDR2 are DFQATT and SNEGSKA (reference sequence). This CDR3 comprises 17 residues. J gave up 2 bases and V 0 bases, and 9 bases lay outside the gene matches. The CDR3 here is CSARDLAGGGTYNEQFF. The DNA of the CDR3 is TGCAGTGCTAGAGATTTGGCGGGAGGAGGGACCTACAATGAGCAGTTCTTC.

The count of this clonotype is one. The chain couples TRBV25-1 to TRBJ1-6, with unresolved D. Deletions cut 1 base from V and 8 bases from J, with 9 bases between. The length of the CDR3 is 14 residues. The germline V gene has CDR1 MGHDK and CDR2 SYGVNS. The CDR3 region is CASSESVVDSPLHF. The DNA for the CDR3 is TGTGCCAGCAGTGAATCGGTAGTTGATTCACCCCTCCACTTT. Supplemented by reference TRBV25-1 and TRBJ1-6, the full variable domain reads EADIYQTPRYLVIGTGKKITLECSQTMGHDKMYWYQQDPGMELHLIHYSYGVNSTEKGDLSSESTVSRIRTEHFPLTLESARPSHTSQYLCASSESVVDSPLHFGNGTRLTVT.

This clonotype was observed a handful of times. The V call is TRBV5-5, the J call TRBJ2-2; D possibly uses TRBD1 or TRBD2 (5 bases each). The V gene's germline CDR1 is SGHKS and CDR2 YYEKEE (reference sequence). Trimming pared 2 bases from V and 1 base from J, leaving 18 bases between. The CDR3 has 18 amino acids. The CDR3 DNA reads as TGTGCCAGCAGCTTTAGAAGAACCGGGACCCGGAACACCGGGGAGCTGTTTTTT. Protein product: CASSFRRTGTRNTGELFF.